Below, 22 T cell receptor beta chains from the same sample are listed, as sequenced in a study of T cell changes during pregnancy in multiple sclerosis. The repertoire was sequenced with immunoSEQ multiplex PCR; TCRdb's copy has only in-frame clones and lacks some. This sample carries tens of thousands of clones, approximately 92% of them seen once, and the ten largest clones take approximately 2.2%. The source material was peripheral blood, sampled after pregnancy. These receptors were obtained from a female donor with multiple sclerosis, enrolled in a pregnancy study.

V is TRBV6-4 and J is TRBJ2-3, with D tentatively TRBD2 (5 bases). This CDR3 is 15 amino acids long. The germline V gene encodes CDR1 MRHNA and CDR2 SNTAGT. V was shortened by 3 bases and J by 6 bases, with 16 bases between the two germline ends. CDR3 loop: CASSEEAGETDTQYF. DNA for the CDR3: TGTGCCAGCAGTGAGGAGGCGGGTGAAACGGATACGCAGTATTTT.

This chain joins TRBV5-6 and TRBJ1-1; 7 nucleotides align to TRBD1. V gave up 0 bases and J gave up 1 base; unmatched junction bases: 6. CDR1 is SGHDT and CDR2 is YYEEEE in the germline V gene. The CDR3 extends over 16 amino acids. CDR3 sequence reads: CASSLAPGQWNTEAFF. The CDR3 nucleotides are TGTGCCAGCAGCTTGGCACCGGGACAGTGGAACACTGAAGCTTTCTTT.

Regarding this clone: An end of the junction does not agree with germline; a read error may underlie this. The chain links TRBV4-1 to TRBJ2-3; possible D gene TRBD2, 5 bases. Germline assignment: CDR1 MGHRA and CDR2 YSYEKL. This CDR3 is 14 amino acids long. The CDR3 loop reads CASSQETTTNTQYF. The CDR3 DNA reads TGCGCTAGCAGCCAAGAGACTACTACTAATACGCAGTATTTT.

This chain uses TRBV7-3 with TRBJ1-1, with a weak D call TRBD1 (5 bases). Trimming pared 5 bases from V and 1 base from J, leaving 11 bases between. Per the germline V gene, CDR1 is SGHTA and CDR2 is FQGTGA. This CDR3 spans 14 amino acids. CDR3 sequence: CASSPSQENTEAFF. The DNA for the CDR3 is TGTGCCAGCAGCCCATCACAGGAGAACACTGAAGCTTTCTTT. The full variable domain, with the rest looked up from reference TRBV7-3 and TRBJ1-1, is GAGVSQTPSNKVTEKGKYVELRCDPISGHTALYWYRQSLGQGPEFLIYFQGTGAADDSGLPNDRFFAVRPEGSVSTLKIQRTERGDSAVYLCASSPSQENTEAFFGQGTRLTVV.

CDR3 nucleotide sequence: TGCGCCAGCAGCCAAGAGAGCAGGGGGCGAGGAGAAGCTTTCTTT. Translating gives CASSQESRGRGEAFF. The J gene is TRBJ1-1, the V gene TRBV4-3; 8 nucleotides match TRBD1. Germline lookup yields CDR1 LGHNA and CDR2 YSLEER. The length of the CDR3 is 15 residues. Trimming removed 0 bases from V and 8 bases from J; junction bases left unmatched: 8.

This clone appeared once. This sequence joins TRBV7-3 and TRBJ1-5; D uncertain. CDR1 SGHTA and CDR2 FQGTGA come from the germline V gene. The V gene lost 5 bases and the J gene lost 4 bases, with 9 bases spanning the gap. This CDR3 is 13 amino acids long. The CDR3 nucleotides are TGTGCCAGCAGCGTCGGGTGGAATCAGCCCCAGCATTTT. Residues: CASSVGWNQPQHF.

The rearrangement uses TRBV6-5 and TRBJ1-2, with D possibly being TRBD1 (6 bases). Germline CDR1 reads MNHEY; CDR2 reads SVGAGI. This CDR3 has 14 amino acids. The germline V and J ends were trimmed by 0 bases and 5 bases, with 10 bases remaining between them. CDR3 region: CASSYSRGYYGYTF. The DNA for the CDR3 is TGTGCCAGCAGTTACTCCAGGGGCTATTATGGCTACACCTTC.

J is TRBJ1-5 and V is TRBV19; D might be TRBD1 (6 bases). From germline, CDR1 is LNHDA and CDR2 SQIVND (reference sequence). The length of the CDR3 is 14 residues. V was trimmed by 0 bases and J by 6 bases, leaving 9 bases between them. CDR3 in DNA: TGTGCCAGTAGTATAGAGGGGGCGGCTCAGCCCCAGCATTTT. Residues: CASSIEGAAQPQHF.

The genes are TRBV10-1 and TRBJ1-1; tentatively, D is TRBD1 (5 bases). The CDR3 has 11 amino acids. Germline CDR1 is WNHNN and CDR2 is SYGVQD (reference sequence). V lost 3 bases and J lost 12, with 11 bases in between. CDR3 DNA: TGCGCCAGCAGTGACTCAGGGAAACCTTTCTTT. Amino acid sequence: CASSDSGKPFF.

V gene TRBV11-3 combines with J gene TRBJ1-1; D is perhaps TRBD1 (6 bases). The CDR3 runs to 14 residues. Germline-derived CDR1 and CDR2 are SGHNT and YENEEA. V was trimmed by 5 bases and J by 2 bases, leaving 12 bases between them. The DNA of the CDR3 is TGTGCCAGCAGCCACACAGGGTCAAACACTGAAGCTTTCTTT. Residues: CASSHTGSNTEAFF. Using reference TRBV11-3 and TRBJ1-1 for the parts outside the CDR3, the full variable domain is EAGVVQSPRYKIIEKKQPVAFWCNPISGHNTLYWYLQNLGQGPELLIRYENEEAVDDSQLPKDRFSAERLKGVDSTLKIQPAELGDSAVYLCASSHTGSNTEAFFGQGTRLTVV.

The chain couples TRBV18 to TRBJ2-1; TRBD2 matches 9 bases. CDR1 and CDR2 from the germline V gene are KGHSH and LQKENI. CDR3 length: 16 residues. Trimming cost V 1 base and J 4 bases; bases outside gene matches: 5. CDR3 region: CASSPLHSGGYNEQFF. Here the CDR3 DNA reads TGTGCCAGCTCACCACTGCACAGCGGGGGGTACAATGAGCAGTTCTTC.

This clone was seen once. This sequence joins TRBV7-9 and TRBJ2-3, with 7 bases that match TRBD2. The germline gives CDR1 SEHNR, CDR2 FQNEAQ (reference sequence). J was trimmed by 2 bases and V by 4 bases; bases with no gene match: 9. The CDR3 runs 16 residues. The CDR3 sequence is CASSSTRRGDTDTQYF. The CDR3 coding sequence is TGTGCCAGCAGCTCGACACGTCGGGGGGACACAGATACGCAGTATTTT.

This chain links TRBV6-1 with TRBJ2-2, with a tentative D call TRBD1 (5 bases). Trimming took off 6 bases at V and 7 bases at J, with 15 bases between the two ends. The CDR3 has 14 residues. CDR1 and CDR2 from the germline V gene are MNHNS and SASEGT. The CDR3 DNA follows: TGTGCCAGCAGGCGGACACCCGCGGACGGGGAGCTGTTTTTT. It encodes CASRRTPADGELFF.

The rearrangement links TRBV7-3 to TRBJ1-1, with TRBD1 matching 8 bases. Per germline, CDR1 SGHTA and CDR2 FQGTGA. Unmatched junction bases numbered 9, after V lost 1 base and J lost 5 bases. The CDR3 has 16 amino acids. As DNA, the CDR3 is TGTGCCAGCAGCTTAAACCAGGGGGCGGTGGGAACTGAAGCTTTCTTT. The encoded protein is CASSLNQGAVGTEAFF.

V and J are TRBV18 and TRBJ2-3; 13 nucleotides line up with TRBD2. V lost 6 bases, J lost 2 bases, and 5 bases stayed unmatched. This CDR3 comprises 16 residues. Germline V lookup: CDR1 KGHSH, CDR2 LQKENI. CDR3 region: CASSPGTSGTTDTQYF. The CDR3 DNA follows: TGTGCCAGCTCCCCGGGGACTAGCGGGACCACAGATACGCAGTATTTT.

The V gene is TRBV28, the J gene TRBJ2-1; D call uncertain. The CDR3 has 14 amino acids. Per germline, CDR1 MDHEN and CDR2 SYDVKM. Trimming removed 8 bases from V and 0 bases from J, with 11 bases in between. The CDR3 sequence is CASDSRRSYNEQFF. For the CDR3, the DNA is TGTGCCAGCGACTCGAGGCGCTCCTACAATGAGCAGTTCTTC.

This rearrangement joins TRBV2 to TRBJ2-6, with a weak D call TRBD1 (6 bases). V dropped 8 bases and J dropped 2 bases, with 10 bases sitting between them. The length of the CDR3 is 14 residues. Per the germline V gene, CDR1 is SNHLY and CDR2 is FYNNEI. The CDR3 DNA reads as TGTGCCAGCTGGGGGCTAGCTGGGGCCAACGTCCTGACTTTC. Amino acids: CASWGLAGANVLTF.

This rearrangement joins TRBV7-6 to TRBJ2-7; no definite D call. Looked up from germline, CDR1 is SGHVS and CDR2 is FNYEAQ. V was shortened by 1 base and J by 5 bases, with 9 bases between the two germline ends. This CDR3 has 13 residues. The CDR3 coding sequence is TGTGCCAGCAGCTTAGGAGGTCCCAACGAGCAGTACTTC. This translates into CASSLGGPNEQYF.

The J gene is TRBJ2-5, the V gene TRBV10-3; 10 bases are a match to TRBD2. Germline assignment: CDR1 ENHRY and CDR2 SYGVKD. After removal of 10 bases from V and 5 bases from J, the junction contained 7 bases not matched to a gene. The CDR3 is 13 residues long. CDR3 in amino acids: CATIAGGGETQYF. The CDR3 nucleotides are TGTGCCACGATAGCGGGGGGCGGGGAGACCCAGTACTTC.

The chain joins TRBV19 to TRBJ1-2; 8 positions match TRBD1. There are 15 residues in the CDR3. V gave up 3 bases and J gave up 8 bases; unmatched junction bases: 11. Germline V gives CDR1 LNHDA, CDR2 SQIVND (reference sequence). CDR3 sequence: CASSISRTGLGGYTF. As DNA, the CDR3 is TGTGCCAGTAGTATTTCACGGACAGGGTTAGGAGGCTACACCTTC.

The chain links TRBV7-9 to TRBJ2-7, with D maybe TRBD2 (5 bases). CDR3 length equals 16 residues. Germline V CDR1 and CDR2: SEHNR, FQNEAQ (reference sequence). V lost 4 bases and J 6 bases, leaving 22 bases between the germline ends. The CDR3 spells CASSSPSGRGQAEQYF. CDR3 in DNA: TGTGCCAGCAGCTCGCCCTCGGGGAGAGGGCAGGCCGAGCAGTACTTC.

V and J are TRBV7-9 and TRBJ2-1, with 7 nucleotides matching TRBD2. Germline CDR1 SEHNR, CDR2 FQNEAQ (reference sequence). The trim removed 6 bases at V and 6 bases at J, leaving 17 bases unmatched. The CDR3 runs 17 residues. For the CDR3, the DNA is TGTGCCAGCAGTTCCAGTTTAGCGGGTCAAATCCCCAATGAGCAGTTCTTC. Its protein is CASSSSLAGQIPNEQFF.